The 27 T cell receptor beta chains presented below share a single source sample, sequenced in a study of shared clonotypes between healthy human individuals. Generated by immunoSEQ multiplex PCR, the TCRdb table keeps only in-frame clones and is missing some. In the table there are over a million clones, approximately 96% of which are singletons. Material for sequencing was naive CD4+ T cells sorted from blood. Stated subset: CD45RA+ positively selected. Receptor source: a man between 25 and 39 years old in good health.

This clone was detected once. The rearrangement uses TRBV7-9 and TRBJ1-4; D is uncertain. The CDR3 length is 16 residues. Germline V gives CDR1 SEHNR, CDR2 FQNEAQ (reference sequence). Trimming removed 1 base at V and 7 bases at J, with 16 bases between. CDR3 bases: TGTGCCAGCAGCTTAGGCGACTCCGTAGTCGGTGAAAAACTGTTTTTT. Translation: CASSLGDSVVGEKLFF.

The V call is TRBV15, the J call TRBJ1-2; D call uncertain. V gave up 4 bases and J gave up 2 bases, with 8 bases separating them. The CDR3 runs to 13 residues. CDR1 is LNHNV, CDR2 YYDKDF, per germline (reference sequence). CDR3 in DNA: TGTGCCACCAGCATAGGAGGAAACTATGGCTACACCTTC. Protein: CATSIGGNYGYTF. The complete variable domain, with remaining parts taken from reference TRBV15 and TRBJ1-2, reads DAMVIQNPRYQVTQFGKPVTLSCSQTLNHNVMYWYQQKSSQAPKLLFHYYDKDFNNEADTPDNFQSRRPNTSFCFLDIRSPGLGDTAMYLCATSIGGNYGYTFGSGTRLTVV.

The chain carries TRBV28 and TRBJ2-7; TRBD2 aligns across 7 bases. This CDR3 is 15 amino acids long. The J segment lost 5 bases and the V segment lost 4 bases, leaving 11 bases of the junction unmatched. Germline loops: CDR1 MDHEN, CDR2 SYDVKM. Written as DNA, the CDR3 is TGTGCCAGCAGTTCCCAAGCCGGGGGAGGGCACGAGCAGTACTTC. It codes for CASSSQAGGGHEQYF. Based on the CDR3 plus reference TRBV28 and TRBJ2-7, the full variable domain is DVKVTQSSRYLVKRTGEKVFLECVQDMDHENMFWYRQDPGLGLRLIYFSYDVKMKEKGDIPEGYSVSREKKERFSLILESASTNQTSMYLCASSSQAGGGHEQYFGPGTRLTVT.

V gene TRBV7-9 combines with J gene TRBJ2-5, with 8 bases matching TRBD1. This CDR3 spans 14 amino acids. CDR1 is SEHNR and CDR2 is FQNEAQ in the germline V gene (reference sequence). Trimming at V came to 1 base and at J to 5 bases, leaving 3 bases not matched to a gene. The CDR3 nucleotides read TGTGCCAGCAGCTTAGGACAGGGGTGGGAGACCCAGTACTTC. Its protein product is CASSLGQGWETQYF.

The V gene is TRBV5-4, the J gene TRBJ2-3; 8 bases align to TRBD1. Germline loops: CDR1 SGHNT, CDR2 YYREEE (reference sequence). V shed 4 bases, J shed 7 bases, and the junction held 17 bases outside the gene matches. This CDR3 has 17 residues. CDR3 protein: CASSPPTRDRRRYTQYF. CDR3 coding DNA: TGTGCCAGCAGCCCGCCAACCCGGGACAGGCGCAGATATACGCAGTATTTT.

The chain combines TRBV6-6 with TRBJ2-7; D gene unclear. Germline assignment: CDR1 MNHNY and CDR2 SVGAGI (reference sequence). The CDR3 length is 14 residues. The germline V and J ends were trimmed by 2 bases and 5 bases, with 13 bases remaining between them. The CDR3 loop is CASSYSSVRDEQYF. CDR3 nucleotides: TGTGCCAGCAGTTACAGCTCTGTCCGGGACGAGCAGTACTTC.

The chain combines TRBV5-4 with TRBJ2-3; D gene ambiguous. The germline gives CDR1 SGHNT, CDR2 YYREEE (reference sequence). This CDR3 is built from 12 residues. V lost 7 bases and J 6 bases, leaving 12 bases between the germline ends. In nucleotides, the CDR3 is TGTGCCAGCCGCTGGGAAGCCGATACGCAGTATTTT. Translated, it gives CASRWEADTQYF.

This chain joins TRBV13 and TRBJ2-7; D gene uncertain. Germline CDR1 PRHDT, CDR2 FYEKMQ (reference sequence). The V end was cut by 2 bases, the J end by 5 bases, with 10 bases between. The CDR3 runs 13 residues. In DNA form, the CDR3 reads TGTGCCAGCAGCTTAAACGTGATCGACGAGCAGTACTTC. Its protein product is CASSLNVIDEQYF. Combining the CDR3 with reference TRBV13 and TRBJ2-7 gives the whole variable domain AAGVIQSPRHLIKEKRETATLKCYPIPRHDTVYWYQQGPGQDPQFLISFYEKMQSDKGSIPDRFSAQQFSDYHSELNMSSLELGDSALYFCASSLNVIDEQYFGPGTRLTVT.

This chain connects TRBV28 to TRBJ1-4; no definite D call. The V end was cut by 3 bases, the J end by 7 bases, with 9 bases between. The germline V gene encodes CDR1 MDHEN and CDR2 SYDVKM. The CDR3 contains 13 residues. The CDR3 spells CASSFRVREKLFF. CDR3 bases: TGTGCCAGCAGTTTCCGAGTGCGTGAAAAACTGTTTTTT.

The chain couples TRBV6-1 to TRBJ2-2; perhaps TRBD2 as D (6 bases). V lost 8 bases, J lost 4 bases, and 14 bases lay in between. There are 14 residues in the CDR3. The germline V gene has CDR1 MNHNS and CDR2 SASEGT. CDR3 protein: CASYLAPVTGELFF. DNA for the CDR3: TGTGCCAGCTACCTAGCGCCCGTCACCGGGGAGCTGTTTTTT.

This clone showed up just once. In DNA form, the CDR3 reads TGTGCCAGCAGCGGTGGGGTCTACGAGCAGTACTTC. This sequence encodes CASSGGVYEQYF. This sequence joins TRBV7-8 and TRBJ2-7, with D unresolved. The V gene lost 5 bases and the J gene lost 3 bases, with 8 bases spanning the gap. Germline values: CDR1 SGHVS, CDR2 FQNEAQ. There are 12 residues in the CDR3.

This rearrangement joins TRBV10-2 to TRBJ2-2; TRBD1 aligns across 8 bases. This CDR3 region has 16 residues. Trimming took 6 bases from V and 0 from J; bases not matched to a gene: 6. Germline V gene lookup returns CDR1 WSHSY and CDR2 SAAADI. DNA for the CDR3: TGCGCCAGCAGCGTACCGGACAGGGCGAACACCGGGGAGCTGTTTTTT. This translates into CASSVPDRANTGELFF.

About this clone itself: The sample holds other DNA sequences that translate to the same CDR3. This chain joins TRBV5-1 and TRBJ2-5; TRBD1 agrees at 7 bases. Germline loops: CDR1 SGHRS, CDR2 YFSETQ. Trimming removed 4 bases from V and 5 bases from J; junction bases left unmatched: 5. This CDR3 comprises 13 residues. CDR3 sequence (DNA): TGCGCCAGCAGCCCGACAGGGCGCGAGACCCAGTACTTC. Amino acids: CASSPTGRETQYF.

This chain joins TRBV4-1 and TRBJ2-2, with TRBD2 matching 7 bases. This CDR3 is 16 amino acids long. The germline V gene encodes CDR1 MGHRA and CDR2 YSYEKL. The junction had 7 bases not matched to a gene; V was cut back by 1 base and J by 5 bases. The CDR3 loop is CASSQALGEGTGELFF. The CDR3, as DNA: TGCGCCAGCAGCCAAGCCCTAGGGGAGGGGACCGGGGAGCTGTTTTTT.

The CDR3, as DNA: TGTGCCAGTACCGGGACAGAGAATCAGCCCCAGCATTTT. It specifies CASTGTENQPQHF. The V and J genes are TRBV6-5 and TRBJ1-5; 7 bases are shared with TRBD1. Germline values: CDR1 MNHEY, CDR2 SVGAGI. The CDR3 is made up of 13 amino acids. The trim removed 9 bases at V and 4 bases at J, leaving 6 bases unmatched.

V is TRBV11-3 and J is TRBJ2-2; TRBD1 matches 9 bases. The CDR3 has 15 amino acids. V lost 5 bases and J lost 4; bases outside the gene matches: 5. Germline V CDR1 and CDR2: SGHNT, YENEEA. The CDR3 region has the DNA TGTGCCAGCAGCATCCGACAGGGGGGCACCGGGGAGCTGTTTTTT. It translates to CASSIRQGGTGELFF.

This clone has a single count. The chain recombines TRBV5-1 with TRBJ1-4, with a tentative D call TRBD1 (5 bases). The CDR3 length is 13 residues. Germline V gene sequence: CDR1 SGHRS, CDR2 YFSETQ. V lost 5 bases, J lost 4 bases, and 9 bases lay in between. The DNA for the CDR3 is TGCGCCAGCAGACAGGCCGGTAATGAAAAACTGTTTTTT. This sequence encodes CASRQAGNEKLFF.

The DNA for the CDR3 is TGCGCCAGCAGCTCGGGACTAGCGGGAGGGTCGGCCTACGAGCAGTACTTC. Protein: CASSSGLAGGSAYEQYF. This chain links TRBV5-1 with TRBJ2-7; TRBD2 aligns across 16 bases. The CDR3 is 17 amino acids. V was pared by 3 bases and J by 2 bases, with 5 bases of the junction left unmatched. Per germline, CDR1 SGHRS and CDR2 YFSETQ.

The chain carries TRBV28 and TRBJ2-6, with TRBD1 identical over 9 bases. V gave up 2 bases and J gave up 1 base; unmatched junction bases: 12. CDR1 is MDHEN and CDR2 is SYDVKM in the germline V gene. The CDR3 spans 20 residues. CDR3 in amino acids: CASSLGPYRGRPSGANVLTF. In DNA, the CDR3 is TGTGCCAGCAGTTTAGGGCCTTACAGGGGGCGGCCTTCTGGGGCCAACGTCCTGACTTTC.

The J gene is TRBJ2-3, the V gene TRBV27; no clear D gene. The CDR3 sequence is 14 residues long. CDR1 MNHEY and CDR2 SMNVEV come from the germline V gene (reference sequence). The V gene lost 1 base and the J gene lost 2 bases, with 7 bases spanning the gap. The CDR3 DNA follows: TGTGCCAGCAGTTTATTGGACCACACAGATACGCAGTATTTT. It encodes CASSLLDHTDTQYF.

The chain joins TRBV6-6 to TRBJ2-1, with 8 bases lining up with TRBD2. The CDR3 runs to 15 residues. Unmatched junction bases numbered 5, after V lost 6 bases and J lost 1 base. Germline V gene data show CDR1 as MNHNY and CDR2 as SVGAGI (reference sequence). As DNA, the CDR3 is TGTGCCAGCAGCCCGGGAGGGACGTCCTACAATGAGCAGTTCTTC. It is translated as CASSPGGTSYNEQFF.

V and J are TRBV7-9 and TRBJ2-1; 7 bases are a match to TRBD1. Germline V gives CDR1 SEHNR, CDR2 FQNEAQ (reference sequence). V lost 5 bases, J lost 2 bases, and 6 bases stayed unmatched. The CDR3 is 15 amino acids. In nucleotides, the CDR3 is TGTGCCAGCAGCGTCACCGGGACAGCCTACAATGAGCAGTTCTTC. It specifies CASSVTGTAYNEQFF.

The J gene is TRBJ2-7, the V gene TRBV15; D not certain. V shed 0 bases and J shed 1 base, with 10 bases lying between them. CDR3 length: 15 amino acids. Germline V gene data show CDR1 as LNHNV and CDR2 as YYDKDF (reference sequence). As DNA, the CDR3 is TGTGCCACCAGCAGAGATCATGGGGAATCCTACGAGCAGTACTTC. This gives the protein CATSRDHGESYEQYF.

The V gene is TRBV18, the J gene TRBJ2-5, with a possible D match to TRBD2 (6 bases). The CDR3 runs to 17 residues. From germline, CDR1 is KGHSH and CDR2 LQKENI. V shed 3 bases and J shed 1 base, with 18 bases lying between them. As DNA, the CDR3 is TGTGCCAGCTCACCGAATCGCCGACTGGGGGGCCAAGAGACCCAGTACTTC. Residues: CASSPNRRLGGQETQYF. Variable domain in full (rest from reference TRBV18 and TRBJ2-5): NAGVMQNPRHLVRRRGQEARLRCSPMKGHSHVYWYRQLPEEGLKFMVYLQKENIIDESGMPKERFSAEFPKEGPSILRIQQVVRGDSAAYFCASSPNRRLGGQETQYFGPGTRLLVL.

This rearrangement joins TRBV5-4 to TRBJ2-5; D might be TRBD1 or TRBD2, each matching 5 bases. The germline gives CDR1 SGHNT, CDR2 YYREEE (reference sequence). Trimming took 6 bases from V and 2 from J, leaving 17 bases between them. This CDR3 is built from 15 residues. In DNA form, the CDR3 reads TGTGCCAGCAAACATCGGGGCGGATCGCAAGAGACCCAGTACTTC. Its translation is CASKHRGGSQETQYF.

The chain is built from TRBV18 and TRBJ2-7; D ambiguous. Germline V gene sequence: CDR1 KGHSH, CDR2 LQKENI. CDR3 size: 15 residues. V was shortened by 1 base and J by 1 base, with 11 bases between the two germline ends. CDR3: CASSPRQQSSYEQYF. The CDR3, as DNA: TGTGCCAGCTCACCACGGCAGCAAAGTTCCTACGAGCAGTACTTC.

V is TRBV5-1 and J is TRBJ2-7, with D possibly being TRBD1 (6 bases). Germline V CDR1 and CDR2: SGHRS, YFSETQ. The CDR3 is made up of 16 amino acids. V lost 3 bases to trimming and J lost 7 bases, with 23 bases between them. CDR3 coding DNA: TGCGCCAGCAGCTCTCCCTTTACTTTGGGGGCGGAAGAGCAGTACTTC. Protein: CASSSPFTLGAEEQYF.